These 13 T cell receptor beta chains were sequenced from one sample in a study of blood T cell repertoires in COVID-19. This table comes from immunoSEQ multiplex PCR, and its TCRdb copy is limited to in-frame clones, with some not included. In the table there are almost 250,000 clones, 85% to 90% of which are singletons. Sequences were obtained from PBMCs or T cells enriched from blood (not recorded which). Every receptor here comes from a woman aged 50 to 60 who had recovered from COVID-19.

This sequence joins TRBV10-3 and TRBJ1-2; 10 positions agree with TRBD1. V lost 3 bases, J lost 4 bases, and 5 bases stayed unmatched. In germline, CDR1 is ENHRY, CDR2 SYGVKD. This CDR3 comprises 15 residues. The CDR3: CAISEAGQGSYGYTF. Written as DNA, the CDR3 is TGTGCCATCAGTGAAGCGGGACAGGGGAGCTATGGCTACACCTTC.

Of note for this clone: The germline gene is not matched at one end of the junction; a read error may be the cause. The chain joins TRBV5-1 to TRBJ2-6; maybe TRBD2 (7 bases). Per the germline V gene, CDR1 is SGHRS and CDR2 is YFSETQ. The CDR3 runs 15 residues. The CDR3 nucleotides read TGCGCCCGCAGCTTGGGGGGGCAGGGGACCAACGTCCTGACTTTC. Its protein is CARSLGGQGTNVLTF.

This clone was detected only a few times. This chain connects TRBV18 to TRBJ1-6; D uncertain. The germline V gene encodes CDR1 KGHSH and CDR2 LQKENI. V dropped 3 bases and J dropped 0 bases, with 9 bases sitting between them. This CDR3 has 16 residues. Here the CDR3 reads CASSPRESSYNSPLHF. The CDR3 DNA is TGTGCCAGCTCACCGCGGGAGAGCTCCTATAATTCACCCCTCCACTTT.

This chain links TRBV5-1 with TRBJ1-2; D perhaps matches TRBD1 (6 bases). CDR1 is SGHRS, CDR2 YFSETQ, per germline. Between the trimmed V and J ends, which lost 0 bases and 4 bases, there was a span of 7 bases. The CDR3 covers 13 residues. Here the CDR3 reads CASSLVDSYGYTF. The CDR3 DNA sequence: TGCGCCAGCAGCTTGGTGGACAGCTATGGCTACACCTTC. Full variable domain (outside the CDR3, taken from reference TRBV5-1 and TRBJ1-2): KAGVTQTPRYLIKTRGQQVTLSCSPISGHRSVSWYQQTPGQGLQFLFEYFSETQRNKGNFPGRFSGRQFSNSRSEMNVSTLELGDSALYLCASSLVDSYGYTFGSGTRLTVV.

This sequence joins TRBV21-1 and TRBJ2-3; TRBD2 is the table's D call, not checked against the DNA. TRBV21-1 is flagged as a pseudogene. The CDR3 covers 17 residues. CDR3 sequence reads: CASSKGTSGTRTDTQYF. In nucleotides, the CDR3 is TGTGCCAGCAGCAAAGGAACTAGCGGGACGCGCACAGATACGCAGTATTTT.

V is TRBV4-1 and J is TRBJ2-1; 8 nucleotides align to TRBD2. V was pared by 2 bases and J by 10 bases, with 13 bases of the junction left unmatched. This CDR3 has 16 residues. Germline lookup yields CDR1 MGHRA and CDR2 YSYEKL. The chain's CDR3 is CASSQQAGVLGLEQFF. The DNA for the CDR3 is TGCGCCAGCAGCCAACAAGCGGGAGTATTGGGCCTGGAGCAGTTCTTC.

The chain combines TRBV5-1 with TRBJ2-1, with 8 positions matching TRBD2. V lost 3 bases to trimming and J lost 4 bases; unmatched junction nucleotides: 6. The CDR3 consists of 15 residues. From germline, CDR1 is SGHRS and CDR2 YFSETQ. As DNA, the CDR3 is TGCGCCAGCAGCTCCTGGACTAGCAATTACAATGAGCAGTTCTTC. It encodes CASSSWTSNYNEQFF.

This chain uses TRBV2 with TRBJ2-1; 10 positions agree with TRBD2. J was trimmed by 0 bases and V by 6 bases; bases with no gene match: 8. Per the germline V gene, CDR1 is SNHLY and CDR2 is FYNNEI. The CDR3 contains 17 residues. CDR3 residues: CASREISGRSSYNEQFF. As DNA, the CDR3 is TGTGCCAGCAGAGAGATTAGCGGGAGGAGCTCCTACAATGAGCAGTTCTTC. The entire variable domain, with the rest obtained from reference TRBV2 and TRBJ2-1, is as follows: EPEVTQTPSHQVTQMGQEVILRCVPISNHLYFYWYRQILGQKVEFLVSFYNNEISEKSEIFDDQFSVERPDGSNFTLKIRSTKLEDSAMYFCASREISGRSSYNEQFFGPGTRLTVL.

The genes are TRBV27 and TRBJ2-2; no definite D call. V gave up 8 bases and J gave up 2 bases, with 6 bases separating them. CDR1 is MNHEY and CDR2 is SMNVEV in the germline V gene (reference sequence). This CDR3 has 12 amino acids. Here the CDR3 reads CASRRNTGELFF. The CDR3 DNA sequence: TGTGCCAGCCGTCGTAACACCGGGGAGCTGTTTTTT.

J is TRBJ2-7 and V is TRBV7-8, with 11 bases fitting TRBD2. CDR1 is SGHVS and CDR2 is FQNEAQ in the germline V gene. V was pared by 4 bases and J by 3 bases, with 8 bases of the junction left unmatched. The CDR3 contains 16 residues. The CDR3 DNA reads TGTGCCAGCAGCTCCAGACCTAGCGGGAGGTACTACGAGCAGTACTTC. Encoded protein: CASSSRPSGRYYEQYF.

V is TRBV30 and J is TRBJ1-1, with TRBD1 identical over 10 bases. The CDR3 is 16 residues long. The germline CDR1 and CDR2 sequences are GTSNPN and SVGIG (reference sequence). The J segment lost 3 bases and the V segment lost 2 bases, leaving 9 bases of the junction unmatched. CDR3: CAWSRDRGGWDTEAFF. CDR3 DNA: TGTGCCTGGAGTCGGGACAGGGGAGGCTGGGACACTGAAGCTTTCTTT.

The genes are TRBV5-1 and TRBJ1-1; 7 bases fit TRBD1. Losses at the gene ends were 0 bases for V and 4 bases for J; bases not matched to a gene: 6. Germline CDR1 SGHRS, CDR2 YFSETQ. The CDR3 sequence is 15 residues long. CDR3 in amino acids: CASSLGQGWSTEAFF. CDR3 nucleotides: TGCGCCAGCAGCTTGGGACAGGGTTGGAGCACTGAAGCTTTCTTT.

The rearrangement links TRBV7-9 to TRBJ1-1; a weak D match, TRBD1 (5 bases). This CDR3 spans 14 amino acids. Trimming pared 5 bases from V and 1 base from J, leaving 11 bases between. The germline gives CDR1 SEHNR, CDR2 FQNEAQ (reference sequence). CDR3 region: CASSRGTANTEAFF. The CDR3 nucleotides are TGTGCCAGCAGCCGCGGGACGGCGAACACTGAAGCTTTCTTT.